The 26 T cell receptor beta chains presented below share a single source sample, sequenced in a study of T cells in Graves' hyperthyroidism and ophthalmopathy. Amplified regions were TCR beta CDR3 sequences from RNA transcripts. Using the HTBI primer set, a first-round RT-PCR was run on the TCR CDR3. TCRdb redid the calling of the multiplex PCR reads with MiXCR, one entry per CDR3 protein. The top ten clones hold 6.5% to 8% of a sample with roughly 630,000 distinct CDR3 sequences, 15% to 19% of them seen once. The sample taken for sequencing was blood. The receptors originated from a woman in her 30s with Graves' hyperthyroidism.

V is TRBV27 and J is TRBJ2-2; D is perhaps TRBD2 (7 bases). Per germline, CDR1 MNHEY and CDR2 SMNVEV (reference sequence). The CDR3 is made up of 16 amino acids. Between the trimmed V and J ends, which lost 6 bases and 5 bases, there was a span of 19 bases. CDR3 DNA sequence: TGTGCCAGCAGAGTCAGAGGGGGGGACGGGACCGGGGAGCTGTTTTTT. It translates to CASRVRGGDGTGELFF.

This clonotype was seen ten or more times. The genes are TRBV7-9 and TRBJ2-7, with TRBD1 matching 9 bases. This CDR3 is 15 amino acids long. CDR1 is SEHNR, CDR2 FQNEAQ, per germline (reference sequence). The V gene end was trimmed by 1 base and the J gene end by 3 bases; junction bases not matched to a gene: 4. The CDR3 loop is CASSLGQGVDYEQYF. Written as DNA, the CDR3 is TGTGCCAGCAGCTTAGGACAGGGGGTAGACTACGAGCAGTACTTC.

This rearrangement joins TRBV5-5 to TRBJ2-1; tentative D call: TRBD2 (7 bases). Germline loops: CDR1 SGHKS, CDR2 YYEKEE (reference sequence). The CDR3 has 16 amino acids. The germline V and J ends were trimmed by 6 bases and 3 bases, with 19 bases remaining between them. The CDR3 sequence: CASMPRGASGYNEQFF. DNA for the CDR3: TGTGCCAGCATGCCCCGGGGGGCTAGCGGCTACAATGAGCAGTTCTTC. Supplemented by reference TRBV5-5 and TRBJ2-1, the full variable domain reads DAGVTQSPTHLIKTRGQQVTLRCSPISGHKSVSWYQQVLGQGPQFIFQYYEKEERGRGNFPDRFSARQFPNYSSELNVNALLLGDSALYLCASMPRGASGYNEQFFGPGTRLTVL.

V is TRBV7-2 and J is TRBJ2-3; no clear D gene. The germline V gene has CDR1 SGHTA and CDR2 FQGNSA. V lost 1 base, J lost 0 bases, and 8 bases lay in between. There are 15 residues in the CDR3. The CDR3 loop is CASSLELPSTDTQYF. The CDR3 region has the DNA TGTGCCAGCAGCTTAGAGCTACCTAGCACAGATACGCAGTATTTT.

This chain connects TRBV20-1 to TRBJ2-7; TRBD2 matches 11 bases. This CDR3 comprises 15 residues. Germline lookup yields CDR1 DFQATT and CDR2 SNEGSKA (reference sequence). J gave up 3 bases and V 6 bases, and 10 bases lay outside the gene matches. Here the CDR3 reads CSAPPGLAGCYEQYF. CDR3 nucleotide sequence: TGCAGTGCCCCACCCGGACTAGCGGGTTGCTACGAGCAGTACTTC.

This clonotype was recorded a few times. Given a much more abundant clone one base away, this may be a read error. The chain links TRBV7-2 to TRBJ2-2; D is perhaps TRBD1 (5 bases). There are 15 residues in the CDR3. Trimming stripped 1 base from V and 9 bases from J, with 15 bases between. The germline V gene encodes CDR1 SGHTA and CDR2 FQGNSA. This chain's CDR3 is CASSLEARATRELFF. The CDR3 nucleotides are TGTGCCAGCAGCTTAGAGGCCAGGGCAACCAGGGAGCTGTTTTTT. Drawing the rest from reference TRBV7-2 and TRBJ2-2, the complete variable domain is GAGVSQSPSNKVTEKGKDVELRCDPISGHTALYWYRQSLGQGLEFLIYFQGNSAPDKSGLPSDRFSAERTGGSVSTLTIQRTQQEDSAVYLCASSLEARATRELFFGEGSRLTVL.

At least ten counts were recorded for this clonotype. The chain combines TRBV11-2 with TRBJ2-3, with D possibly TRBD2 on 6 matching bases. The CDR3 runs 16 residues. The ends were cut back, 2 bases at V and 3 bases at J, with 15 bases in the middle. Germline loops: CDR1 SGHAT, CDR2 FQNNGV. DNA of the CDR3: TGTGCCAGCAGCTTAATATCGGGTGGAGGGACAGATACGCAGTATTTT. It translates to CASSLISGGGTDTQYF.

V gene TRBV6-2 or TRBV6-3 combines with J gene TRBJ2-1, with D possibly TRBD2 on 6 matching bases. The CDR3 has 16 residues. Deletions cut 7 bases from V and 1 base from J, with 17 bases between. The germline V gene encodes CDR1 MNHEY and CDR2 SVGEGT. In DNA, the CDR3 is TGTGCCAGCACGCTCCCCGGGGCGGGATCCTACAATGAGCAGTTCTTC. Translating gives CASTLPGAGSYNEQFF.

This clonotype was observed at least ten times. The chain joins TRBV20-1 to TRBJ2-3; D ambiguous. This CDR3 is built from 11 residues. CDR1 DFQATT and CDR2 SNEGSKA come from the germline V gene (reference sequence). The ends were cut back, 2 bases at V and 2 bases at J, with 2 bases in the middle. The CDR3 DNA reads TGCAGTGCTAGATACACAGATACGCAGTATTTT. Translation gives CSARYTDTQYF.

The table lists this clonotype with many counts. The V gene is TRBV28, the J gene TRBJ2-7; D perhaps matches TRBD2 (6 bases). V lost 8 bases and J lost 3, with 17 bases in between. This CDR3 has 14 amino acids. The V gene's germline CDR1 is MDHEN and CDR2 SYDVKM. CDR3 protein: CASGKLGTVYEQYF. Here the CDR3 DNA reads TGTGCCAGCGGCAAACTGGGGACTGTCTACGAGCAGTACTTC.

The rearrangement uses TRBV20-1 and TRBJ2-7, with D unclear. V was cut by 6 bases and J by 1 base, with 16 bases left in between. This CDR3 is built from 14 residues. CDR1 and CDR2 (germline): DFQATT, SNEGSKA (reference sequence). In DNA, the CDR3 is TGCAGTGCCCCGGTTGCTAGTCGTTCCTACGAGCAGTACTTC. Encoded protein: CSAPVASRSYEQYF.

This clonotype has more than one count but fewer than ten. The gene calls are TRBV11-3 and TRBJ2-7; D gene unclear. The germline CDR1 and CDR2 sequences are SGHNT and YENEEA. V dropped 3 bases and J dropped 3 bases, with 9 bases sitting between them. The CDR3 consists of 13 residues. Here the CDR3 DNA reads TGTGCCAGCAGCTTCCGCCCCAGCTACGAGCAGTACTTC. Its protein product is CASSFRPSYEQYF.

In this sample, this clonotype turned up once. The chain is built from TRBV5-1 and TRBJ2-2; either TRBD1 or TRBD2 may supply D (5 bases each). Germline V gives CDR1 SGHRS, CDR2 YFSETQ. V lost 0 bases to trimming and J lost 6 bases, with 9 bases between them. CDR3 length equals 14 residues. The CDR3 loop is CASSLARESGELFF. Here the CDR3 DNA reads TGCGCCAGCAGCTTGGCCAGGGAGTCCGGGGAGCTGTTTTTT.

The chain recombines TRBV20-1 with TRBJ1-6, with unresolved D. The V end lost 3 bases, the J end lost 4 bases, and 10 bases lay between the germline ends. Per germline, CDR1 DFQATT and CDR2 SNEGSKA (reference sequence). The CDR3 sequence is 14 residues long. The CDR3 spells CSASRPDYNSPLHF. The DNA for the CDR3 is TGCAGTGCTAGTCGGCCCGATTATAATTCACCCCTCCACTTT.

This clonotype was recorded many times. This chain connects TRBV11-1 to TRBJ2-3; tentative D call: TRBD2 (5 bases). In germline, CDR1 is SGHAT, CDR2 FQDESV (reference sequence). The CDR3 spans 15 residues. Trimming removed 5 bases at V and 6 bases at J, with 18 bases between. CDR3 amino acids: CASSPIALAADTQYF. The CDR3 DNA is TGTGCCAGCAGCCCCATAGCGTTGGCGGCCGATACGCAGTATTTT. Supplemented by reference TRBV11-1 and TRBJ2-3, the full variable domain reads EAEVAQSPRYKITEKSQAVAFWCDPISGHATLYWYRQILGQGPELLVQFQDESVVDDSQLPKDRFSAERLKGVDSTLKIQPAELGDSAMYLCASSPIALAADTQYFGPGTRLTVL.

The sample holds many counts of this clonotype. The DNA of the CDR3 is TGCAGCGTTGAATTACAGAGGAACACTGAAGCTTTCTTT. Its translation is CSVELQRNTEAFF. This sequence joins TRBV29-1 and TRBJ1-1; D call uncertain. Germline lookup yields CDR1 SQVTM and CDR2 ANQGSEA. The CDR3 runs to 13 residues. Trimming cost V 2 bases and J 1 base, with 8 bases left between them.

The CDR3 coding sequence is TGTGCCAGCAGTTTAAAGGGACTAGCGGGCTTGATTCCCTACGAGCAGTACTTC. Translated: CASSLKGLAGLIPYEQYF. The V call is TRBV27, the J call TRBJ2-7; TRBD2 matches 12 bases. Germline CDR1 MNHEY, CDR2 SMNVEV (reference sequence). The CDR3 is 18 amino acids. The J segment lost 2 bases and the V segment lost 2 bases, leaving 10 bases of the junction unmatched.

This chain's CDR3 is CATSETGRLLYNEQFF. CDR3 DNA: TGTGCCACCAGCGAGACAGGCCGACTACTTTACAATGAGCAGTTCTTC. The chain has TRBV24-1 and TRBJ2-1; TRBD1 is a possible D gene (6 bases). The germline CDR1 and CDR2 sequences are KGHDR and SFDVKD. CDR3 size: 16 residues. V was cut by 7 bases and J by 4 bases, with 19 bases left in between.

This clonotype was detected ten times or more. V usage is TRBV3-1 and J usage is TRBJ2-3, with D maybe TRBD2 (6 bases). This CDR3 is built from 14 residues. Between the trimmed V and J ends, which lost 3 bases and 2 bases, there was a span of 9 bases. Germline V CDR1 and CDR2: LGHDT, YNNKEL (reference sequence). The CDR3 is CASSQRDLTDTQYF. The CDR3 DNA reads TGTGCCAGCAGCCAGCGGGATCTCACAGATACGCAGTATTTT.

This rearrangement joins TRBV6-1 to TRBJ1-1, with D hard to call. The CDR3 loop spans 13 amino acids. V shed 6 bases and J shed 0 bases, with 8 bases lying between them. Germline V CDR1 and CDR2: MNHNS, SASEGT. The CDR3 DNA reads as TGTGCCAGCAGCACTTCAGTGAACACTGAAGCTTTCTTT. Amino acid sequence: CASSTSVNTEAFF.

The chain joins TRBV29-1 to TRBJ2-1, with TRBD2 as a possible D gene (6 bases). V was trimmed by 3 bases and J by 7 bases, leaving 13 bases between them. The CDR3 runs 13 residues. The germline CDR1 and CDR2 sequences are SQVTM and ANQGSEA. The CDR3 nucleotides read TGCAGCGTTGACCCCGGGAGAGAGAATGAGCAGTTCTTC. Translating it yields CSVDPGRENEQFF.

This clonotype was seen many times. This chain uses TRBV12-3 or TRBV12-4 with TRBJ1-1, with D unclear. The CDR3 is made up of 17 amino acids. Trimming shortened V by 2 bases and J by 0 bases, and 16 bases separated the two germline ends. The CDR3 is CASSLITGPGMNTEAFF. The CDR3 nucleotides are TGTGCCAGCAGTTTAATCACCGGCCCCGGGATGAACACTGAAGCTTTCTTT.

Many counts were recorded for this clonotype. This chain uses TRBV5-1 with TRBJ1-5; D is uncertain. CDR3 length: 15 residues. The V end was cut by 0 bases, the J end by 4 bases, with 11 bases between. In germline, CDR1 is SGHRS, CDR2 YFSETQ. The CDR3 reads CASSLGHPGNQPQHF. In DNA form, the CDR3 reads TGCGCCAGCAGCTTGGGGCACCCGGGGAATCAGCCCCAGCATTTT.

In its sample, this clonotype was seen a few times. The J gene is TRBJ1-1, the V gene TRBV19, with D hard to call. V dropped 8 bases and J dropped 4 bases, with 14 bases sitting between them. Germline V gene lookup returns CDR1 LNHDA and CDR2 SQIVND (reference sequence). This CDR3 is 13 amino acids long. Written as DNA, the CDR3 is TGTGCCAGTGGATCATTGATCGGCACTGAAGCTTTCTTT. It encodes CASGSLIGTEAFF.

This clonotype was seen repeatedly, ten times or more. CDR3 region: CASCMNMNTEAFF. CDR3 in DNA: TGTGCCAGCTGTATGAACATGAACACTGAAGCTTTCTTT. The V and J genes are TRBV12-3 or TRBV12-4 and TRBJ1-1, with D uncertain. Trimming removed 8 bases at V and 0 bases at J, with 10 bases between. This CDR3 is built from 13 residues.

The chain combines TRBV29-1 with TRBJ1-1; the D is unclear. V gave up 0 bases and J gave up 11 bases, with 4 bases separating them. Germline loops: CDR1 SQVTM, CDR2 ANQGSEA. This CDR3 region has 9 residues. CDR3 DNA: TGCAGCGTTGAAGATGGGGCTTTCTTT. Its protein product is CSVEDGAFF.